The T cell receptor (beta chain) under discussion was sequenced for a study of blood T cell repertoires in COVID-19. CDR3 length: 17 amino acids. TCRdb's copy holds only in-frame clones and misses some; the assay was immunoSEQ multiplex PCR. The sample shows around 110,000 clones, roughly 85% of them seen only once. The sample was peripheral blood. This rearrangement joins TRBV21-1 to TRBJ1-5. TRBV21-1 is deemed a pseudogene. This TCR came from a man aged 40-49 years with acute or convalescent COVID-19. The CDR3 here is CASSEAQGGFGNQPQHF. CDR3 nucleotide sequence: TGTGCCAGCAGCGAGGCGCAGGGAGGGTTCGGCAATCAGCCCCAGCATTTT.